Listed below are T cell receptor beta chains from one sample, sequenced in a study of blood T cells in healthy people across ages. In TCRdb, the 5' RACE reads were re-called with MiXCR into one record per CDR3 protein. The top ten hold about 6.7% of the sample, which has roughly 1,300,000 distinct CDR3 sequences, around 59% seen once. Sequenced material: blood. These receptors were obtained from a man aged 18 to 35 in good health. CDR3s include the opening cysteine and the closing phenylalanine or tryptophan. A D gene is named only where the DNA matches it firmly. Rows may omit the clone size; those that give it use once, few, many or a size class.

v_gene: TRBV5-1
d_gene: NA
j_gene: TRBJ2-3
abundance: few
CDR3nt: TGCGCCAGCAGTCCCATAGGGCGCGACCCAGATACGCAGTATTTT
CDR3aa: CASSPIGRDPDTQYF

v_gene: TRBV14
d_gene: NA
j_gene: TRBJ1-2
abundance: NA
CDR3nt: TGTGCCCAACCCGGGGGGCCGGACGGCTACACCTTC
CDR3aa: CAQPGGPDGYTF

v_gene: TRBV6-6
d_gene: TRBD2
j_gene: TRBJ2-3
abundance: few
CDR3nt: TGTGCCAGCAGTTTAGGGGGACTAGCGGGAGATCAAGATACGCAGTATTTT
CDR3aa: CASSLGGLAGDQDTQYF

v_gene: TRBV20-1
d_gene: TRBD2
j_gene: TRBJ2-3
abundance: NA
CDR3nt: TGCAGTGCTAGAGAACTGACTAGCGGGAGTCTAGATACGCAGTATTTT
CDR3aa: CSARELTSGSLDTQYF

v_gene: TRBV7-8
d_gene: TRBD1
j_gene: TRBJ1-2
abundance: NA
CDR3nt: TGTGCCAGCAGAGGGACAGGGGGCCGCGGCTACACCTTC
CDR3aa: CASRGTGGRGYTF

v_gene: TRBV6-2/TRBV6-3
d_gene: NA
j_gene: TRBJ2-5
abundance: few
CDR3nt: TGTGCCAGCACACCTGCATGGATCTGGGAGCAGTACTTC
CDR3aa: CASTPAWIWEQYF

v_gene: TRBV7-9
d_gene: TRBD1
j_gene: TRBJ1-6
abundance: NA
CDR3nt: TGTGCCAGCAGCGACGACAGGGTGGTATCCTATAATTCACCCCTCCACTTT
CDR3aa: CASSDDRVVSYNSPLHF

v_gene: TRBV10-3
d_gene: NA
j_gene: TRBJ2-5
abundance: NA
CDR3nt: TGTGCCATCACCGGACTGGGGTCCAATGAGCAGTACTTC
CDR3aa: CAITGLGSNEQYF

v_gene: TRBV24-1
d_gene: NA
j_gene: TRBJ2-3
abundance: NA
CDR3nt: TGTGCCACCAGTGATCCAAGCCCGAGCTCGGATACGCAGTATTTT
CDR3aa: CATSDPSPSSDTQYF

v_gene: TRBV14
d_gene: TRBD2
j_gene: TRBJ2-5
abundance: few
CDR3nt: TGTGCCAGCAGCCAAGAGAGAACTAGCGGGGCGGAGACCCAGTACTTC
CDR3aa: CASSQERTSGAETQYF

v_gene: TRBV6-2/TRBV6-3
d_gene: NA
j_gene: TRBJ1-1
abundance: NA
CDR3nt: TGTGCCAGCAGTTACTCGAGGGGCATCGGAGCTTTCTTT
CDR3aa: CASSYSRGIGAFF

v_gene: TRBV12-3/TRBV12-4
d_gene: NA
j_gene: TRBJ1-3
abundance: NA
CDR3nt: TGTGCCAGCAGTTTGCCCCCACCGACAGGACCGAAACACACCATATATTTT
CDR3aa: CASSLPPPTGPKHTIYF

v_gene: TRBV7-2
d_gene: NA
j_gene: TRBJ2-1
abundance: once
CDR3nt: TGTGCCAGCAGCTCTAGTCTGCGGCCCTACAATGAGCAGTTCTTC
CDR3aa: CASSSSLRPYNEQFF

v_gene: TRBV7-9
d_gene: TRBD2
j_gene: TRBJ2-5
abundance: once
CDR3nt: TGTGCCAGCAGCCCTGCGGGACTAGCGAGTCAAGAGACCCAGTACTTC
CDR3aa: CASSPAGLASQETQYF

v_gene: TRBV11-2
d_gene: NA
j_gene: TRBJ1-4
abundance: NA
CDR3nt: TGTGCCAGCAAAGGGCAGGGTTTAAGACTGTTTTTT
CDR3aa: CASKGQGLRLFF

v_gene: TRBV7-2
d_gene: NA
j_gene: TRBJ2-7
abundance: once
CDR3nt: TGTGCCAGCATGCACTATCTGGGGGGCCTTACCTACGAGCAGTACTTC
CDR3aa: CASMHYLGGLTYEQYF

v_gene: TRBV7-2
d_gene: TRBD1
j_gene: TRBJ1-5
abundance: NA
CDR3nt: TGTGCCAGCAGCTTACGACTCCGGACAGGAGTCAATCAGCCCCAGCATTTT
CDR3aa: CASSLRLRTGVNQPQHF

v_gene: TRBV5-1
d_gene: NA
j_gene: TRBJ1-1
abundance: NA
CDR3nt: TGCGCCAGCAGCCAAAGCCGGGACCCGTTCGGTACTGAAGCTTTCTTT
CDR3aa: CASSQSRDPFGTEAFF

v_gene: TRBV3-1
d_gene: NA
j_gene: TRBJ2-1
abundance: few
CDR3nt: TGTGCCAGCAGCCATGAGGGTGAGCAGTTCTTC
CDR3aa: CASSHEGEQFF

v_gene: TRBV12-5
d_gene: TRBD2
j_gene: TRBJ2-3
abundance: NA
CDR3nt: TGTGCTAGTGGTTTCTTTAGCGGGGGGTTCACAGATACGCAGTATTTT
CDR3aa: CASGFFSGGFTDTQYF

v_gene: TRBV12-3/TRBV12-4
d_gene: NA
j_gene: TRBJ1-6
abundance: NA
CDR3nt: TGTGCCAGCAGTTATTCCCCAAAGGAGAATTCACCCCTCCACTTT
CDR3aa: CASSYSPKENSPLHF

v_gene: TRBV3-1
d_gene: NA
j_gene: TRBJ2-7
abundance: NA
CDR3nt: TGTGCCGGCAGTCCTAGTTCAACGGAGGCTTACGAGCAGTACTTC
CDR3aa: CAGSPSSTEAYEQYF

v_gene: TRBV16
d_gene: NA
j_gene: TRBJ1-2
abundance: NA
CDR3nt: TGTGCCAGCAGCTCCATCCCGGGACCGATTAACTATGGCTACACCTTC
CDR3aa: CASSSIPGPINYGYTF

v_gene: TRBV7-9
d_gene: NA
j_gene: TRBJ2-1
abundance: NA
CDR3nt: TGTGCCAGCAGCGCACCAGACGAGCAGTTCTTC
CDR3aa: CASSAPDEQFF

v_gene: TRBV4-2
d_gene: NA
j_gene: TRBJ2-7
abundance: NA
CDR3nt: TGTGCCAGTAGTATGGTCAGGGACTCCTCCGAGCAGTACTTC
CDR3aa: CASSMVRDSSEQYF

v_gene: TRBV9
d_gene: TRBD2
j_gene: TRBJ2-1
abundance: once
CDR3nt: TGTGCCAGCAGCGTACAGCGGGAGAGCTCCTACAATGAGCAGTTCTTC
CDR3aa: CASSVQRESSYNEQFF

v_gene: TRBV5-1
d_gene: NA
j_gene: TRBJ1-2
abundance: NA
CDR3nt: TGCGCCAGCAGCTTGGTTGGCACAGCTAACTATGGCTACACCTTC
CDR3aa: CASSLVGTANYGYTF

v_gene: TRBV5-1
d_gene: TRBD1
j_gene: TRBJ1-1
abundance: once
CDR3nt: TGCGCCAGCAGCTTGGGACAGGGGGACTTGATGAACACTGAAGCTTTCTTT
CDR3aa: CASSLGQGDLMNTEAFF

v_gene: TRBV7-2
d_gene: NA
j_gene: TRBJ2-5
abundance: NA
CDR3nt: TGTGCCAGCAGCTTAGGCGGGGGCGGAGGATTTGAGACCCAGTACTTC
CDR3aa: CASSLGGGGGFETQYF

v_gene: TRBV20-1
d_gene: NA
j_gene: TRBJ2-2
abundance: once
CDR3nt: TGCAGTGCTAGTCGGCCGCCCCAGAACACCGGGGAGCTGTTTTTT
CDR3aa: CSASRPPQNTGELFF

v_gene: TRBV20-1
d_gene: NA
j_gene: TRBJ1-2
abundance: NA
CDR3nt: TGCAGTGCTAGAGAACCCCTCTATGGCTACACCTTC
CDR3aa: CSAREPLYGYTF

v_gene: TRBV28
d_gene: TRBD1
j_gene: TRBJ2-7
abundance: few
CDR3nt: TGTGCCAGCAGTACCCCGGGACAGGGTCTTGGAGACGAGCAGTACTTC
CDR3aa: CASSTPGQGLGDEQYF

v_gene: TRBV11-2
d_gene: TRBD1
j_gene: TRBJ2-3
abundance: NA
CDR3nt: TGTGCCAGCAGCTCCTACGAGGACAGGGTGCCAGATACGCAGTATTTT
CDR3aa: CASSSYEDRVPDTQYF

v_gene: TRBV4-1
d_gene: NA
j_gene: TRBJ2-7
abundance: NA
CDR3nt: TGCGCCAGCAGTATGGGCATCTCCTACGAGCAGTACTTC
CDR3aa: CASSMGISYEQYF

v_gene: TRBV7-6
d_gene: TRBD1
j_gene: TRBJ1-4
abundance: NA
CDR3nt: TGTGCCAGCAGCACAGGGGGTGTTGAAAAACTGTTTTTT
CDR3aa: CASSTGGVEKLFF

v_gene: TRBV7-9
d_gene: NA
j_gene: TRBJ2-7
abundance: few
CDR3nt: TGTGCCAGCAGCTACATCGGGAGTAGCTCCTACGAGCAGTACTTC
CDR3aa: CASSYIGSSSYEQYF

v_gene: TRBV20-1
d_gene: NA
j_gene: TRBJ2-7
abundance: NA
CDR3nt: TGCAGTGCTACCAGGGTGGGGGCTGGCGAGCAGTACTTC
CDR3aa: CSATRVGAGEQYF

v_gene: TRBV4-1
d_gene: NA
j_gene: TRBJ2-3
abundance: large
CDR3nt: TGCGCCAGCAGCAAACGTAGCGCAGATACGCAGTATTTT
CDR3aa: CASSKRSADTQYF

v_gene: TRBV20-1
d_gene: NA
j_gene: TRBJ2-1
abundance: NA
CDR3nt: TGCAGTGCCCCCCTGGGCAATGAGCAGTTCTTC
CDR3aa: CSAPLGNEQFF

v_gene: TRBV29-1
d_gene: NA
j_gene: TRBJ1-2
abundance: few
CDR3nt: TGCAGCGTAGGGGGACCCCATTATGGCTACACCTTC
CDR3aa: CSVGGPHYGYTF

v_gene: TRBV6-4
d_gene: TRBD1
j_gene: TRBJ1-2
abundance: NA
CDR3nt: TGTGCCAGCAGTGACCAGCGGACAGGGGCTGGCTACACCTTC
CDR3aa: CASSDQRTGAGYTF

v_gene: TRBV6-1
d_gene: NA
j_gene: TRBJ2-3
abundance: NA
CDR3nt: TGTGCCAGCGACCTGGGGATCCCTAGCACAGATACGCAGTATTTT
CDR3aa: CASDLGIPSTDTQYF

v_gene: TRBV28
d_gene: NA
j_gene: TRBJ1-5
abundance: NA
CDR3nt: TGTGCCAGCAGTTTTGTCCGGGGGCTAAATCAGCCCCAGCATTTT
CDR3aa: CASSFVRGLNQPQHF

v_gene: TRBV29-1
d_gene: TRBD1
j_gene: TRBJ2-3
abundance: few
CDR3nt: TGCAGCACCATTGGGACAGTCACAGATACGCAGTATTTT
CDR3aa: CSTIGTVTDTQYF

v_gene: TRBV10-3
d_gene: NA
j_gene: TRBJ2-1
abundance: few
CDR3nt: TGTGCCATCAGTGAGGCTAGCGAGTACAATGAGCAGTTCTTC
CDR3aa: CAISEASEYNEQFF

v_gene: TRBV7-2
d_gene: NA
j_gene: TRBJ2-7
abundance: few
CDR3nt: TGTGCCAGCAGCTCCATTTTTAGAGGGTACGAGCAGTACTTC
CDR3aa: CASSSIFRGYEQYF

v_gene: TRBV10-3
d_gene: NA
j_gene: TRBJ2-5
abundance: NA
CDR3nt: TGTGCCACGGCTGGAGGAGGGGACGCCTACCAAGAGACCCAGTACTTC
CDR3aa: CATAGGGDAYQETQYF

v_gene: TRBV10-3
d_gene: TRBD2
j_gene: TRBJ2-7
abundance: NA
CDR3nt: TGTGCCATCACTGAGTCCCGCGGGACTAAGTTCTACGAGCAGTACTTC
CDR3aa: CAITESRGTKFYEQYF

v_gene: TRBV11-2
d_gene: NA
j_gene: TRBJ1-2
abundance: few
CDR3nt: TGTGCCAGCAGCTTTCCTTCTAACTATGGCTACACCTTC
CDR3aa: CASSFPSNYGYTF

v_gene: TRBV2
d_gene: TRBD2
j_gene: TRBJ2-5
abundance: few
CDR3nt: TGTGCCAGCACCAGCGGGGCTGCAGAGACCCAGTACTTC
CDR3aa: CASTSGAAETQYF

v_gene: TRBV21-1
d_gene: NA
j_gene: TRBJ1-2
abundance: few
CDR3nt: TGTGCCAGCAGCTCTCACAGGCCCCAGAGGGATGGCTACACCTTC
CDR3aa: CASSSHRPQRDGYTF

v_gene: TRBV4-1
d_gene: NA
j_gene: TRBJ2-7
abundance: few
CDR3nt: TGCGCCAGCAGTCCGACTCAGGGCGGTGAATACGAGCAGTACTTC
CDR3aa: CASSPTQGGEYEQYF

v_gene: TRBV11-2
d_gene: NA
j_gene: TRBJ2-4
abundance: NA
CDR3nt: TGTGCCAGCAACTTAATTCTCCGGGTCTTCGGCAAAAACATTCAGTACTTC
CDR3aa: CASNLILRVFGKNIQYF